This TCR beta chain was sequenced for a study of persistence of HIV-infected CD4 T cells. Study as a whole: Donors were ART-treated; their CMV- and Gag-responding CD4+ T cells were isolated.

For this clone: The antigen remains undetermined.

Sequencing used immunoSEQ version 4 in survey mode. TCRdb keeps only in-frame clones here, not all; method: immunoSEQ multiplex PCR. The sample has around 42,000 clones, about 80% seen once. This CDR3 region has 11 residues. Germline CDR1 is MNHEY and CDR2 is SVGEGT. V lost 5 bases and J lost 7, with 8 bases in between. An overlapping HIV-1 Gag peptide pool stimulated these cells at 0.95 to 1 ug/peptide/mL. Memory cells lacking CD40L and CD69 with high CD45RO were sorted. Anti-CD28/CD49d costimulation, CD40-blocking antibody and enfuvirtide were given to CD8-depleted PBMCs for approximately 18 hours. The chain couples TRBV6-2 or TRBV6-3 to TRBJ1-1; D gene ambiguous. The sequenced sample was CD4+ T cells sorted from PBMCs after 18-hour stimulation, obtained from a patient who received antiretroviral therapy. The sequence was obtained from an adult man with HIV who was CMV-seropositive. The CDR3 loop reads CASSKTSEAFF. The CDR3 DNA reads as TGTGCCAGCAGTAAAACAAGTGAAGCTTTCTTT.